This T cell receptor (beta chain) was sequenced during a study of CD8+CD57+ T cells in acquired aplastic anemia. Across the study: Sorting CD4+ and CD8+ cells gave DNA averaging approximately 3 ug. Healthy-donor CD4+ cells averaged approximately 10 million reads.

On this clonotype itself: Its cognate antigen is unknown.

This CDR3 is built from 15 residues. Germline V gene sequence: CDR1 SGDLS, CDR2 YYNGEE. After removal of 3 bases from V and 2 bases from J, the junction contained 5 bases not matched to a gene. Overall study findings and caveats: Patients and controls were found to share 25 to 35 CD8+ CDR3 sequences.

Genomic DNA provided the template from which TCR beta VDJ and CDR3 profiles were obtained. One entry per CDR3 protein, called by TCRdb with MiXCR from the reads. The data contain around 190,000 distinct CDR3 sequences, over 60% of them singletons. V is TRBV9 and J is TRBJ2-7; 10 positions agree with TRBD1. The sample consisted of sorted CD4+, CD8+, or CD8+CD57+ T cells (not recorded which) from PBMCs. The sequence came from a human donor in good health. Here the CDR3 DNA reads TGTGCCAGCAGCGAAGGGGGGACAGGGGCCTACGAGCAGTACTTC. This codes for CASSEGGTGAYEQYF.